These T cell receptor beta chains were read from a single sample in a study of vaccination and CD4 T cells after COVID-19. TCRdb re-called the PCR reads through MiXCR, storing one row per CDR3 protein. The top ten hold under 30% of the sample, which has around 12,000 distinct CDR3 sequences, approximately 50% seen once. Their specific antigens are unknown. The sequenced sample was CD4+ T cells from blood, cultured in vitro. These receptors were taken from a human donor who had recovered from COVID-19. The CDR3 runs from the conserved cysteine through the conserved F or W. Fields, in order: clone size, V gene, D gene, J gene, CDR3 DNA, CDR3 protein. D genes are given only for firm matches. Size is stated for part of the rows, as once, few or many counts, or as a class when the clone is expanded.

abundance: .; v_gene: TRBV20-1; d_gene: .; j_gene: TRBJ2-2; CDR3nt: TGCAGTGTTACCAACCCAGAGACCCTCGGGGAGCTGTTTTTT; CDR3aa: CSVTNPETLGELFF
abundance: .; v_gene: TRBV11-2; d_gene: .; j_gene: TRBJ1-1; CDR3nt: TGTGCCAGCAGCGGGTGGGGGAGTGAAGCTTTCTTT; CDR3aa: CASSGWGSEAFF
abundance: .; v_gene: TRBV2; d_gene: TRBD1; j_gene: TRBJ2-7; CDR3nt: TGTGCCAGCAGGCTCCAGGGGGCGCGGGAATGGTACTTC; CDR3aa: CASRLQGAREWYF
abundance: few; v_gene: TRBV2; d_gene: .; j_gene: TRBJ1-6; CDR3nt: TGTGCCAGCAGTGGGGCCGGCGGGTCCTATAATTCACCCCTCCACTTT; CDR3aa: CASSGAGGSYNSPLHF
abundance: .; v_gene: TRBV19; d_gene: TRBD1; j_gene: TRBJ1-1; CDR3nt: TGTGCCAGTAGTACGGACAGGGTCAGGACTGAAGCTTTCTTT; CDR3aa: CASSTDRVRTEAFF
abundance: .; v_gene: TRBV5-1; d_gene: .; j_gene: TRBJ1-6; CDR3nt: TGCGCCAGCAGCTTGGCCGGTCGGGGGGCGGACAATTCACCCCTCCACTTT; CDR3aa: CASSLAGRGADNSPLHF
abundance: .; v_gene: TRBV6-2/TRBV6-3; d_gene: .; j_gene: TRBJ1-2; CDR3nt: TGTGCCAGCAGTTATAGGGACATCGGCTACACCTTC; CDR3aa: CASSYRDIGYTF
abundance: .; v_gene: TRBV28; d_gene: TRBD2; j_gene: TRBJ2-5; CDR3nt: TGTGCCAGCAGTTTAGGGCTAGCGGGAGTAGTAGAGACCCAGTACTTC; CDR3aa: CASSLGLAGVVETQYF
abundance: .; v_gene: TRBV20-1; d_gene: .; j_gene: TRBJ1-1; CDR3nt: TGCAGGGTATTCGGGGGACGGGCTGAAGCTTTCTTT; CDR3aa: CRVFGGRAEAFF
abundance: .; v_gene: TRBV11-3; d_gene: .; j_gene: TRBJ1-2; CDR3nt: TGTGCCAGCAGTTCCCTACGGTCGGGGGTTGGCTACACCTTC; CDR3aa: CASSSLRSGVGYTF
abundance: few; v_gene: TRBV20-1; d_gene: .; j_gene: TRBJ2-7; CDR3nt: TGCAGTGCCCCAGGGGAGGCCTACGAGCAGTACTTC; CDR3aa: CSAPGEAYEQYF
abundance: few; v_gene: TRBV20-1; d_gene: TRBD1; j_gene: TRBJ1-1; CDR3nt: TGCAGTGCCCCGCGCATCGACAGGGACCACACTGAAGCTTTCTTT; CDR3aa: CSAPRIDRDHTEAFF
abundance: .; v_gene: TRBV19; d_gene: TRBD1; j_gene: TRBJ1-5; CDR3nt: TGTGCCAGTAGTATGCGACAGGGACGGGAGCCCCAGCATTTT; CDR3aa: CASSMRQGREPQHF
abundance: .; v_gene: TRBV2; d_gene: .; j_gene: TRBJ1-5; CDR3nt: TGTGCCAGCAGTGTGAACAGCAATCAGCCCCAGCATTTT; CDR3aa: CASSVNSNQPQHF
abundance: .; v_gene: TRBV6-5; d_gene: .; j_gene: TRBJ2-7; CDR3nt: TGTGCCAGCAGTTACAAGGAGGGGGTCGTTGACGAGCAGTACTTC; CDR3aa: CASSYKEGVVDEQYF
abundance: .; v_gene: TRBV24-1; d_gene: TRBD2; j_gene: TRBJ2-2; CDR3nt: TGTGCCACCCGGACTAGCAACACCGGGGAGCTGTTTTTT; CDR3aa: CATRTSNTGELFF
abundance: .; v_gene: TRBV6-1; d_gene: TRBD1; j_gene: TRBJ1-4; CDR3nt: TGTGCCAGCAGTGTTAGGACAGGGGTTGAAAAACTGTTTTTT; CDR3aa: CASSVRTGVEKLFF
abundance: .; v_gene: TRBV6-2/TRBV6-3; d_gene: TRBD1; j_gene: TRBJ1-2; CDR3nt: TGTGCCAGCAGTAGCACAGGGGGCGGCTATGGCTACACCTTC; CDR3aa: CASSSTGGGYGYTF
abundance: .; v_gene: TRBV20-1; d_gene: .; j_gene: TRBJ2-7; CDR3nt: TGCAGTGCTAGATACAGGGCCTACGAGCAGTACTTC; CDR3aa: CSARYRAYEQYF
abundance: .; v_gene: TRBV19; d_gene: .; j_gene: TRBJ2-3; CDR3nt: TGTGCCAGTAGTATTGAAGCGGGCCGCCTGGGAACAGATACGCAGTATTTT; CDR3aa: CASSIEAGRLGTDTQYF
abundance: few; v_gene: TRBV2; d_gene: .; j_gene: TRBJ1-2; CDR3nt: TGTGCCAGCAGTGACGGCAGGGGATATGGCTACACCTTC; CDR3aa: CASSDGRGYGYTF
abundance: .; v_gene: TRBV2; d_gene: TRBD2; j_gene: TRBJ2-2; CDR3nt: TGTGCCAGCAGTGATGGGCTAGCGGGAGCGGGCACCGGGGAGCTGTTTTTT; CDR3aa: CASSDGLAGAGTGELFF
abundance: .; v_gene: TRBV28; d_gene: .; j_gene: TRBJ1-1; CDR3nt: TGTGCCAGCAGTCCTGTAGGAGGAGGTCGGGCTGAAGCTTTCTTT; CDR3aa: CASSPVGGGRAEAFF
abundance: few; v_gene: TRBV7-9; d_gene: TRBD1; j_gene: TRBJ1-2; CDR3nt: TGTGCCAGCAGTAAAAGTGGGGGGCGGACAGGTGGCTACACCTTC; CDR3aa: CASSKSGGRTGGYTF
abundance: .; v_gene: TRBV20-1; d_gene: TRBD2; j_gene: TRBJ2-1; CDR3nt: TGCAGTGCCGCCATAGGGGCGGGAGGCTACAATGAGCAGTTCTTC; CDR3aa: CSAAIGAGGYNEQFF
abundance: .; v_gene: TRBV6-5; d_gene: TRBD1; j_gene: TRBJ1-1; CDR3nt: TGTGCCAGCAGTTTCCGACAGGGAGACACTGAAGCTTTCTTT; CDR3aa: CASSFRQGDTEAFF
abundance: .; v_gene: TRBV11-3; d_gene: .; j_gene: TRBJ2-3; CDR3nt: TGTGCCAGCAGCCTAACATCTAGCACAGATACGCAGTATTTT; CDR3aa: CASSLTSSTDTQYF
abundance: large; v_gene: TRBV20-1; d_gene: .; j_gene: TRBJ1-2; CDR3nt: TGCAGTGCTAGAGTTGACACACAAACTGGCTACACCTTC; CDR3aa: CSARVDTQTGYTF
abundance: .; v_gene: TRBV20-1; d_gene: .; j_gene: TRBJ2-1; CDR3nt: TGCAGTGCTAGGGCCGCGGCTAGTGATTCCTACAATGAGCAGTTCTTC; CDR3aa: CSARAAASDSYNEQFF
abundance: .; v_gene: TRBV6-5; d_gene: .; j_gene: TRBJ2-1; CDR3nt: TGTGCCAGCAGTTACTCGAGGGCAGGCGAGCAGTTCTTC; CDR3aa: CASSYSRAGEQFF
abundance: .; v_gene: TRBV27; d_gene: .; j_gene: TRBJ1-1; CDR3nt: TGTGCCAGCAGTTTATTCGGCAGGGTGACTGAAGCTTTCTTT; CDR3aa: CASSLFGRVTEAFF
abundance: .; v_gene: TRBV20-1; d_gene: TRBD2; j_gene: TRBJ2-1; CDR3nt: TGCAGTGCTAGGGCTAGCGGGAGGGAGTACAATGAGCAGTTCTTC; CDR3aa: CSARASGREYNEQFF
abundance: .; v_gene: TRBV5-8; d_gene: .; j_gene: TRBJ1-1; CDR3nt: TGTGCCAGCAGTGGGACGAACACTGAAGCTTTCTTT; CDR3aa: CASSGTNTEAFF
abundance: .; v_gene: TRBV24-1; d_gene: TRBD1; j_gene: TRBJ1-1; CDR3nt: TGTCGCGTTAAACAGGGGAAAGGGGACACTGAAGCTTTCTTT; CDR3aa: CRVKQGKGDTEAFF
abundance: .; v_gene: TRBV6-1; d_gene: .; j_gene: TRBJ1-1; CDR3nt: TGTGCCAGCAGTGAAGCGGCGGGTACCACTGAAGCTTTCTTT; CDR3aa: CASSEAAGTTEAFF
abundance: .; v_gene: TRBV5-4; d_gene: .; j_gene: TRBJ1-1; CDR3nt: TGTGCCAGCAGCGTACTAGGACAGAATGAAGCTTTCTTT; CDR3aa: CASSVLGQNEAFF
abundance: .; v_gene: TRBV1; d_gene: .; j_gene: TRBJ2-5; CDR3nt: TGCACCAGCAGCCAAAACCCCGGGACTAGCGGGCAGTACCAAGAGACCCAGTACTTC; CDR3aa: CTSSQNPGTSGQYQETQYF
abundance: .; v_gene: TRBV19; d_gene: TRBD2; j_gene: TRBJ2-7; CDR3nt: TGTGCCAGTAGTTTTACGGCGGGGGGAATCTACGAGCAGTACTTC; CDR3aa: CASSFTAGGIYEQYF
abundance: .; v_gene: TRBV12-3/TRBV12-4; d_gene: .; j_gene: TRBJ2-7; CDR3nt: TGTGCCAGCAGTTTAAGGACGGGCTCCTACGAGCAGTACTTC; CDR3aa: CASSLRTGSYEQYF
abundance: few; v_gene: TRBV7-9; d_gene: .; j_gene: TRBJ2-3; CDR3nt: TGTGCCAGCAGCTGGGGGCTAAGCACAGATACGCAGTATTTT; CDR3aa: CASSWGLSTDTQYF
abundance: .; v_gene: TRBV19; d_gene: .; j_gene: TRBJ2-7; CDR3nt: TGTGCCAGTAGTATGGAGACTTCCACCTACGAGCAGTACTTC; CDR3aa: CASSMETSTYEQYF
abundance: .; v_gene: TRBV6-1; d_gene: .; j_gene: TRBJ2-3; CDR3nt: TGTGCCAGCAGTGAAGTGGGCAGGGCGACAGATACGCAGTATTTT; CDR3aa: CASSEVGRATDTQYF
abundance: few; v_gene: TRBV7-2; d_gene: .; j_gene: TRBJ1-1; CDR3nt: TGTGCCAGCAGCTTAGGATCGGTGTATTTAGGAGGTGAAGCTTTCTTT; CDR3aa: CASSLGSVYLGGEAFF
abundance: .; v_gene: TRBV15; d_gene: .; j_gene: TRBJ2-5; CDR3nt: TGTGCCACCGCCCGAGACACAGTTTCGGAGACCCAGTACTTC; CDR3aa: CATARDTVSETQYF
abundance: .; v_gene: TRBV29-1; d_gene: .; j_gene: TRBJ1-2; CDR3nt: TGCAGCGTCTCGCTGGCCGCTTATGGCTACACCTTC; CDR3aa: CSVSLAAYGYTF
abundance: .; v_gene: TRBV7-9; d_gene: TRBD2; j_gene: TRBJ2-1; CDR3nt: TGTGCCAGCAGCCCGGGACTAGCGGGTTATGAGCAGTTCTTC; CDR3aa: CASSPGLAGYEQFF
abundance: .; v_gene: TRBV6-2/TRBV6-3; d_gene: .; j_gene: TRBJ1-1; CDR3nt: TGCACTGTGGCAGTGAACACTGAAGCTTTCTTT; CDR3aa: CTVAVNTEAFF